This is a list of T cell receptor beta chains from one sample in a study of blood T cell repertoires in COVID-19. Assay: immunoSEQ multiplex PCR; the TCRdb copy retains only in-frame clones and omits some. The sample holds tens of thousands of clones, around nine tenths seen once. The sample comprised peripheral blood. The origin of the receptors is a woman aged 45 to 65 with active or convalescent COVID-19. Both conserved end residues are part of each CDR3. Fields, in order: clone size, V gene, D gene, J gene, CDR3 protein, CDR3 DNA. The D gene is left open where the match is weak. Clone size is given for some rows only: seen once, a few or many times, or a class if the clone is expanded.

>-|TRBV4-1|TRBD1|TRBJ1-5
CASSQSVTGGNQPQHF
TGCGCCAGCAGCCAGTCCGTCACAGGGGGCAATCAGCCCCAGCATTTT
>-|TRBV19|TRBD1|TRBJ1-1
CASSMGQGAFATEAFF
TGTGCCAGTAGTATGGGGCAGGGGGCGTTTGCCACTGAAGCTTTCTTT
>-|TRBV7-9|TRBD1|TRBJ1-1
CASSLGQGADTEAFF
TGTGCCAGCAGCTTAGGACAGGGGGCGGACACTGAAGCTTTCTTT
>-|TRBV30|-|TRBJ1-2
CAWSVGGYGYTF
TGTGCCTGGAGTGTAGGAGGCTATGGCTACACCTTC
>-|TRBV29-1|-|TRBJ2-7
CSVEAQGYEQYF
TGCAGCGTTGAAGCGCAGGGGTACGAGCAGTACTTC
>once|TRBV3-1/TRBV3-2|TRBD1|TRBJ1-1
CASSQGRTGGNTEAFF
TGTGCCAGCAGCCAAGGGCGGACAGGGGGTAACACTGAAGCTTTCTTT
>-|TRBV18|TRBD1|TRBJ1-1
CASSPTGQMNTEAFF
TGTGCCAGCTCACCTACGGGACAGATGAACACTGAAGCTTTCTTT
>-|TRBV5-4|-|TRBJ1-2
CASSYIMGGYYGYTF
TGTGCCAGCAGTTATATTATGGGAGGGTACTATGGCTACACCTTC
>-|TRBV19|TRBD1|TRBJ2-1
CASTHFGDRGSNEQFF
TGTGCCAGTACCCATTTCGGGGACAGGGGGTCCAATGAGCAGTTCTTC
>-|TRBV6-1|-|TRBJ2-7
CASSESIVEQYF
TGTGCCAGCAGTGAAAGCATTGTCGAGCAGTACTTC
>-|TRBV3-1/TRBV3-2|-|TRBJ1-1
CASTQSTGNTEAFF
TGTGCCAGCACCCAATCAACAGGGAACACTGAAGCTTTCTTT
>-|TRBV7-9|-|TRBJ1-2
CASSLVPLTHYGYTF
TGTGCCAGCAGCTTAGTGCCACTTACTCACTATGGCTACACCTTC
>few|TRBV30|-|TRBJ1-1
CAWRGPRILGNTEAFF
TGTGCCTGGAGGGGCCCCAGGATCTTAGGGAACACTGAAGCTTTCTTT
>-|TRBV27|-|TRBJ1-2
CASSFKESYGYTF
TGTGCCAGCAGTTTTAAGGAGAGCTATGGCTACACCTTC
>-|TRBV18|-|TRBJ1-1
CASSPSITNTEAFF
TGTGCCAGCTCACCGAGCATAACGAACACTGAAGCTTTCTTT
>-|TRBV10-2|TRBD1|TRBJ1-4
CASTESGGGDEKLFF
TGCGCCAGCACCGAATCAGGGGGCGGAGATGAAAAACTGTTTTTT
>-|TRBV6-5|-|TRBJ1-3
CASSRDSSSGNTIYF
TGTGCCAGCAGCCGAGACAGCTCCTCTGGAAACACCATATATTTT
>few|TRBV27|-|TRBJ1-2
CASSLGQGTNYGYTF
TGTGCCAGCAGTTTGGGGCAGGGAACAAACTATGGCTACACCTTC
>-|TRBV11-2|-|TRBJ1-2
CASSLGQALGYGYTF
TGTGCCAGCAGCTTAGGACAGGCCTTAGGATATGGCTACACCTTC
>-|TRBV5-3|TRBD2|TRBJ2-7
CARSAGLASWYEQYF
TGTGCCAGAAGCGCGGGACTAGCGTCCTGGTACGAGCAGTACTTC
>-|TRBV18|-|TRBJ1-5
CASSPENREYQPQHF
TGTGCCAGCTCACCGGAGAACAGGGAGTATCAGCCCCAGCATTTT
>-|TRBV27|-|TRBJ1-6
CASSRHGGTPLHF
TGTGCCAGCTCTCGACACGGTGGTACACCCCTCCACTTT
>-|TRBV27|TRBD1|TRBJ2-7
CASIRDRGGYEQYF
TGTGCCAGCATCCGGGACAGGGGGGGGTACGAGCAGTACTTC
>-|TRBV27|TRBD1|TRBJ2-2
CASTPSGTGALGNTGELFF
TGTGCCAGCACTCCTTCCGGGACAGGGGCCTTGGGAAACACCGGGGAGCTGTTTTTT
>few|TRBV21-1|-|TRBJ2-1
CASRGALAGVANEQFF
TGTGCCAGCAGGGGGGCCCTAGCGGGAGTTGCCAATGAGCAGTTCTTC
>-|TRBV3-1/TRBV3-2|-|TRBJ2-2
CASSQFLARTGELFF
TGTGCCAGCAGCCAATTCTTAGCGAGGACCGGGGAGCTGTTTTTT
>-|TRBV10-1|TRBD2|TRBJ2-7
CASRGAPLAGLSYEQYF
TGCGCCAGCAGGGGGGCCCCACTAGCGGGCCTCTCCTACGAGCAGTACTTC
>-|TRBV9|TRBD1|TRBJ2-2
CASSLRQGASTGELFF
TGTGCCAGCAGCCTTCGACAGGGGGCGTCCACCGGGGAGCTGTTTTTT
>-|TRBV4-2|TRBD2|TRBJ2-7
CASSLLAEGSYEQYF
TGTGCCAGCAGCCTACTAGCGGAGGGGTCCTACGAGCAGTACTTC
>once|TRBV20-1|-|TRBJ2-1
CSVSPGSNYNEQFF
TGCAGTGTTAGTCCCGGGAGCAACTACAATGAGCAGTTCTTC